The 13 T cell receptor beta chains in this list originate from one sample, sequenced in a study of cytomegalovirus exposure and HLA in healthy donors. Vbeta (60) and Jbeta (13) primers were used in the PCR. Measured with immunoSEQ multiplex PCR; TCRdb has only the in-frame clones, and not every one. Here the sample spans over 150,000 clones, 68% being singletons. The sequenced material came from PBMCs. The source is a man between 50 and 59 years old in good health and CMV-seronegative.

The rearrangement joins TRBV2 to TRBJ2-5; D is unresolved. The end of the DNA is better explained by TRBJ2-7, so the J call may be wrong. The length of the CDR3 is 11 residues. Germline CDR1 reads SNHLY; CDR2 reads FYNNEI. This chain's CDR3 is CASSVSYEQYF. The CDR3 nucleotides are TGTGCCAGCAGTGTTAGCTACGAGCAGTACTTC.

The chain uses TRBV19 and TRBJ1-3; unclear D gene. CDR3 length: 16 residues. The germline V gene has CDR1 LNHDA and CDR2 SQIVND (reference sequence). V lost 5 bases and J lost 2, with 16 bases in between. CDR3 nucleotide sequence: TGTGCCAGTAGTCCTACGTGGAGGGATACTGGAAACACCATATATTTT. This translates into CASSPTWRDTGNTIYF.

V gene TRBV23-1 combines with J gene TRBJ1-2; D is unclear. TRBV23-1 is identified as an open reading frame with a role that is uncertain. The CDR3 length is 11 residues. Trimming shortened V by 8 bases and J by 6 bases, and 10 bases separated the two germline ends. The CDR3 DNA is TGCGCCAGCGAGCGGCTTAATGGCTACACCTTC. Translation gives CASERLNGYTF.

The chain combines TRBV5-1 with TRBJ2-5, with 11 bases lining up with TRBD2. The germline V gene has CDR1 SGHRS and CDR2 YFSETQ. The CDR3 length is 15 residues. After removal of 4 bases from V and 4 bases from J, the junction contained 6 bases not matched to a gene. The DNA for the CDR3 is TGCGCCAGCAGCGATCTAGCGGGGGGCCCAGAGACCCAGTACTTC. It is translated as CASSDLAGGPETQYF.

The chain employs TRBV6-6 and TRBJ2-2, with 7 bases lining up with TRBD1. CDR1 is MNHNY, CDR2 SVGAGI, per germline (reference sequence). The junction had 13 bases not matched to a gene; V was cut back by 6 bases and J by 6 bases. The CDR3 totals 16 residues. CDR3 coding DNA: TGTGCCAGCAGGCAACCGGGACAGACTGGACCCGGGGAGCTGTTTTTT. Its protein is CASRQPGQTGPGELFF.

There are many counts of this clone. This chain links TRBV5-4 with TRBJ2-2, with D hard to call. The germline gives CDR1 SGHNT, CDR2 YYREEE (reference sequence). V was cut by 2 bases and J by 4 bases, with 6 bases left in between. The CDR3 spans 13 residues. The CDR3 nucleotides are TGTGCCAGCAGCTTCCGGGTCACCGGGGAGCTGTTTTTT. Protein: CASSFRVTGELFF.

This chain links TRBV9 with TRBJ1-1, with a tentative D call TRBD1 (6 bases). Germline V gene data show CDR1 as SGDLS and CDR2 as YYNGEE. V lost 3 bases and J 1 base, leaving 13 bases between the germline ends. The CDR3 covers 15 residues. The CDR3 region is CASSAHGRGNTEAFF. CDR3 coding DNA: TGTGCCAGCAGCGCCCACGGCAGGGGGAACACTGAAGCTTTCTTT.

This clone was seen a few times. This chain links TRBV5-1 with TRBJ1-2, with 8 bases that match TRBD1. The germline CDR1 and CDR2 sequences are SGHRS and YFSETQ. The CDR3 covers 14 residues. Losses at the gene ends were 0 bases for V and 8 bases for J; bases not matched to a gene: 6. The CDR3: CASSLAGGGGGYTF. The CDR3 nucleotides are TGCGCCAGCAGCTTGGCAGGGGGCGGCGGAGGCTACACCTTC.

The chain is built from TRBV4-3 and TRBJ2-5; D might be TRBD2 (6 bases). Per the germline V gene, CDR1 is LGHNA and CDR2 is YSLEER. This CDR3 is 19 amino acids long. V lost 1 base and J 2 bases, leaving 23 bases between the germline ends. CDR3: CASSQGWSSDRSFQETQYF. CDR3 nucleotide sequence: TGCGCCAGCAGCCAAGGCTGGTCTAGCGACCGTTCTTTTCAAGAGACCCAGTACTTC.

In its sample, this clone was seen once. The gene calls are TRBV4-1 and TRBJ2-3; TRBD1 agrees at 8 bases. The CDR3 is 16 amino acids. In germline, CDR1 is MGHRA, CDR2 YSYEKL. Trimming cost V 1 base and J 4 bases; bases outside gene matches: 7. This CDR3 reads CASSQAPDRVADTQYF. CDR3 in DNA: TGCGCCAGCAGCCAAGCTCCGGACAGGGTGGCAGATACGCAGTATTTT.

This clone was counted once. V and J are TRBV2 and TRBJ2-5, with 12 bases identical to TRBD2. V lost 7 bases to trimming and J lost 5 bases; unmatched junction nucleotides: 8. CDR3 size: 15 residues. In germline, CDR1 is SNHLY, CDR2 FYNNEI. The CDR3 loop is CASTLGLAGGETQYF. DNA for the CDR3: TGTGCCAGCACCTTGGGACTAGCGGGCGGGGAGACCCAGTACTTC.

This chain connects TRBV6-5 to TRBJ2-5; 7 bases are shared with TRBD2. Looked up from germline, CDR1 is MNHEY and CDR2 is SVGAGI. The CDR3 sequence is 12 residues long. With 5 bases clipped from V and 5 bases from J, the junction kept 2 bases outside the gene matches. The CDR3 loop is CASSPGGETQYF. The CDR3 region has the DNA TGTGCCAGCAGTCCCGGGGGGGAGACCCAGTACTTC.

Here the CDR3 reads CASSSREGYGYTF. DNA of the CDR3: TGTGCCAGCAGCTCCCGAGAGGGTTATGGCTACACCTTC. This chain connects TRBV28 to TRBJ1-2; D gene ambiguous. The length of the CDR3 is 13 residues. From germline, CDR1 is MDHEN and CDR2 SYDVKM. V lost 6 bases, J lost 5 bases, and 13 bases lay in between.